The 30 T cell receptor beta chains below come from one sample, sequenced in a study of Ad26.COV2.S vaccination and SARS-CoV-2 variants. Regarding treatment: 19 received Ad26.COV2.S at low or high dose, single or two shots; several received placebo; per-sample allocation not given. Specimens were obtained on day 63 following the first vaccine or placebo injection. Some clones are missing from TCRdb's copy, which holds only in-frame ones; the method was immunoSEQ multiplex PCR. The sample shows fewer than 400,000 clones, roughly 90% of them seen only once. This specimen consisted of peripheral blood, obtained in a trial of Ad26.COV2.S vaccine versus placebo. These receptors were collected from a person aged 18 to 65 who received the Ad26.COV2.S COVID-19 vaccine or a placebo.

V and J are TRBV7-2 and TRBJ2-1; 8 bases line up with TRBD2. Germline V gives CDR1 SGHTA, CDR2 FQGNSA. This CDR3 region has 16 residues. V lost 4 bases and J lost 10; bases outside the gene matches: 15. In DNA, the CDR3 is TGTGCCAGCAGCTCATCTTTAGCGGGGAGGACGGGGGAGCAGTTCTTC. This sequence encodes CASSSSLAGRTGEQFF.

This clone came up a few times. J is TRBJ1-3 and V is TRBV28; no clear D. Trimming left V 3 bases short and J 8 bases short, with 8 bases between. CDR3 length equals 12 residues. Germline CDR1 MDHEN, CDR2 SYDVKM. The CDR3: CASSFTRYTIYF. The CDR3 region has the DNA TGTGCCAGCAGTTTTACCAGGTACACCATATATTTT.

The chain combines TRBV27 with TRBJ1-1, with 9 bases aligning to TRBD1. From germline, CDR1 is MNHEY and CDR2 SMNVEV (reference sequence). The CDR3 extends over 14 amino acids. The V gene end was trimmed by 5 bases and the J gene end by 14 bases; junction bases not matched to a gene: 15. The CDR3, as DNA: TGTGCCAGCAGTCTAGGGACAGGGTGGGCGGTGTTGTTCTTT. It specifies CASSLGTGWAVLFF.

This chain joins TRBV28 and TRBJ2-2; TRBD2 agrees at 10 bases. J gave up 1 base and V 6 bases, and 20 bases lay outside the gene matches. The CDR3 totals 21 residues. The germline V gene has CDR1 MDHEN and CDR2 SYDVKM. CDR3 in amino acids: CASSPWGASGSWLENTGELFF. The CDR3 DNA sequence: TGTGCCAGCAGCCCCTGGGGGGCTAGCGGGAGTTGGTTGGAGAACACCGGGGAGCTGTTTTTT.

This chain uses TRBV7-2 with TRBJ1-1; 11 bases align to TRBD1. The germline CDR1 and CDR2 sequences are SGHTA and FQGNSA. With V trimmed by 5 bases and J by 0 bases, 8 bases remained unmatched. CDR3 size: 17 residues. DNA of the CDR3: TGTGCCAGCAGCCCCGGGACAGGGGGTTTAATGAACACTGAAGCTTTCTTT. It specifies CASSPGTGGLMNTEAFF.

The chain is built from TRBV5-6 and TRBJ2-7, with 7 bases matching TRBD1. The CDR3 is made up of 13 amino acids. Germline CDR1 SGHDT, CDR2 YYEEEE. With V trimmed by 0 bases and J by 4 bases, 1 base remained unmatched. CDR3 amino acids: CASSLEGQYEQYF. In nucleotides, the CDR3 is TGTGCCAGCAGCTTGGAGGGACAGTACGAGCAGTACTTC.

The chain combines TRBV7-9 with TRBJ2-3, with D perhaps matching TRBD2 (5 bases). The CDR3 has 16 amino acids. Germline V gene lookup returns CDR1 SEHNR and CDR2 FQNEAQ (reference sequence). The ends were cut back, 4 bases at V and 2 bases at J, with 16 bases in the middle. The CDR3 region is CASSSPGGLFTDTQYF. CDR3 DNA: TGTGCCAGCAGCTCTCCCGGAGGCCTCTTCACAGATACGCAGTATTTT.

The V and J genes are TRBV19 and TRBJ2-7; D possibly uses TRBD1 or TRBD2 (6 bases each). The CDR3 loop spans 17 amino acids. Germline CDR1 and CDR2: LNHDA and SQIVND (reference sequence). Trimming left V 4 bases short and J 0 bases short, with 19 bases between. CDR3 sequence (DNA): TGTGCCAGTAGTAAGGGTATGAGGGGGGATTACTCCTACGAGCAGTACTTC. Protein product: CASSKGMRGDYSYEQYF.

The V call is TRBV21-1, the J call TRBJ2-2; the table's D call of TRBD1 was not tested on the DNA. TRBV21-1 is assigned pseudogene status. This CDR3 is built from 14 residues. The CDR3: CARAPGTGSGELFF. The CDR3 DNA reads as TGTGCCAGAGCCCCCGGGACAGGGTCCGGGGAGCTGTTTTTT.

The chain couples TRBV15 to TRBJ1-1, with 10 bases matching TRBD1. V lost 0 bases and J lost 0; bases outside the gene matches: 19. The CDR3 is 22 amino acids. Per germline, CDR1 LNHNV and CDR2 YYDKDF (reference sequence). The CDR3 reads CATSRDSLSEWRTGGMNTEAFF. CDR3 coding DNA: TGTGCCACCAGCAGAGATAGCTTATCGGAGTGGAGGACAGGGGGGATGAACACTGAAGCTTTCTTT.

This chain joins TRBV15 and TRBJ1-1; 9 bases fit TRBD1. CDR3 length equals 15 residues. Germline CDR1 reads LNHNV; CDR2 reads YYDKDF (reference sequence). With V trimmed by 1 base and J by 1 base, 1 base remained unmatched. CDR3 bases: TGTGCCACCAGCAGAGGGGGACAGGGGAACACTGAAGCTTTCTTT. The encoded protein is CATSRGGQGNTEAFF.

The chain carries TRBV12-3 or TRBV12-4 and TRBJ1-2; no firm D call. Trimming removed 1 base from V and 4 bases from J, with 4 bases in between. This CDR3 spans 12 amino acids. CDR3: CASSLGFYGYTF. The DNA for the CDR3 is TGTGCCAGCAGTTTAGGATTCTATGGCTACACCTTC.

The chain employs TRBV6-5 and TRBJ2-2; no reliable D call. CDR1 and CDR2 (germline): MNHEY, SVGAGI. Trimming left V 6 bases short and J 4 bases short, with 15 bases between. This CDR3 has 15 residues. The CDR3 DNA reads TGTGCCAGCAGCGCGACCTTCGGTGGCACCGGGGAGCTGTTTTTT. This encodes CASSATFGGTGELFF.

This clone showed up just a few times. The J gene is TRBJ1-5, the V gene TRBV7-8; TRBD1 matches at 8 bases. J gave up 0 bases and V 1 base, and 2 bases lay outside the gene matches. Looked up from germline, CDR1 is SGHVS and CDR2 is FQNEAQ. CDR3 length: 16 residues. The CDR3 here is CASSLDRGFSNQPQHF. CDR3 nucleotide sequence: TGTGCCAGCAGCTTAGACAGGGGGTTTAGCAATCAGCCCCAGCATTTT.

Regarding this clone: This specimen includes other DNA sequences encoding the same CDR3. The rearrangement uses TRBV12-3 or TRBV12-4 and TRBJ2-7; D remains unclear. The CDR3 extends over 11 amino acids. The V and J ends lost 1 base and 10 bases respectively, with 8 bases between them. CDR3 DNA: TGTGCCAGCAGTTTAGGGGGATCCCAGTACTTC. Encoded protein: CASSLGGSQYF.

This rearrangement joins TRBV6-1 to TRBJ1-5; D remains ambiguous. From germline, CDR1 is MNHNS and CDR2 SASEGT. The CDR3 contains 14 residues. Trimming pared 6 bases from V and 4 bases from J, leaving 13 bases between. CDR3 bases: TGTGCCAGCAGCTCCCCCAGAACGAATCAGCCCCAGCATTTT. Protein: CASSSPRTNQPQHF.

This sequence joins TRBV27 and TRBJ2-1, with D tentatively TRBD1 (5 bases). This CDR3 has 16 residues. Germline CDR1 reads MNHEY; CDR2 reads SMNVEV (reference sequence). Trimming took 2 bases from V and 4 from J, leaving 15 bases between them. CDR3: CASSLKGYPLYNEQFF. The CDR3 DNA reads TGTGCCAGCAGTTTAAAGGGGTACCCTTTATACAATGAGCAGTTCTTC.

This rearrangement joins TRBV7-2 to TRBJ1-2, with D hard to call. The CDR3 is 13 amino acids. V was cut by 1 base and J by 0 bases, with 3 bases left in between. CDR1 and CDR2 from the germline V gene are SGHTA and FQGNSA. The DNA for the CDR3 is TGTGCCAGCAGCTTAGGACCTAACTATGGCTACACCTTC. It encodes CASSLGPNYGYTF. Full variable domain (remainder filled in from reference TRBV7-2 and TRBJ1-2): GAGVSQSPSNKVTEKGKDVELRCDPISGHTALYWYRQSLGQGLEFLIYFQGNSAPDKSGLPSDRFSAERTGGSVSTLTIQRTQQEDSAVYLCASSLGPNYGYTFGSGTRLTVV.

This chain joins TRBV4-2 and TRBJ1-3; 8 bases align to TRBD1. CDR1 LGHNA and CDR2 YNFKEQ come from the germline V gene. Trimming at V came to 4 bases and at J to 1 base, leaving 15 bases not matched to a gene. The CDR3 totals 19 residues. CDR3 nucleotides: TGTGCCAGCAGCCCCGCCCCAACCGGACAGGGAATATCTGGAAACACCATATATTTT. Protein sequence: CASSPAPTGQGISGNTIYF.

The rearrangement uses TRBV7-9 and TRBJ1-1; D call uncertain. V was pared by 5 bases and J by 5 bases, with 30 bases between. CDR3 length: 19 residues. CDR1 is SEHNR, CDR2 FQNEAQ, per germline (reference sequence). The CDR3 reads CASSPTPYHPEARGTEAFF. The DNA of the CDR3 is TGTGCCAGCAGCCCGACCCCCTATCATCCCGAGGCGCGGGGAACTGAAGCTTTCTTT.

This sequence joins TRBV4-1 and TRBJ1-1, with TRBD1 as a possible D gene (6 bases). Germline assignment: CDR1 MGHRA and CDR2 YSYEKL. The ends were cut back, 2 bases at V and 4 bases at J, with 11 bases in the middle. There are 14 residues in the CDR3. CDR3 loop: CASSQRMDSTEAFF. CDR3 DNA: TGCGCCAGCAGCCAACGCATGGACAGCACTGAAGCTTTCTTT.

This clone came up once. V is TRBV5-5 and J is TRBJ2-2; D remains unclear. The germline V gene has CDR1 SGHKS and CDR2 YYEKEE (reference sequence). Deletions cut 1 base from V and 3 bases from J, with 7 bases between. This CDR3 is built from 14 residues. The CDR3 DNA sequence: TGTGCCAGCAGCTTGCCCGGGCACACCGGGGAGCTGTTTTTT. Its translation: CASSLPGHTGELFF.

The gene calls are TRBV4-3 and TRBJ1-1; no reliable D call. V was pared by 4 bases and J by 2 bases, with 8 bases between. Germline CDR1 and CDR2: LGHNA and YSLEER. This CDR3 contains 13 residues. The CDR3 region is CASSLLVNTEAFF. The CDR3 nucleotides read TGCGCCAGCAGCCTATTGGTAAACACTGAAGCTTTCTTT.

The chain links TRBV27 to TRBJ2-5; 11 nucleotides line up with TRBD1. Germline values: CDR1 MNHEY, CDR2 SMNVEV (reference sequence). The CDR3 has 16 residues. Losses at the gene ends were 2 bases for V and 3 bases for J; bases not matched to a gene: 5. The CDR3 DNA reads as TGTGCCAGCAGTTTAAGTTGGACAGGGGGCGAAGAGACCCAGTACTTC. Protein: CASSLSWTGGEETQYF.

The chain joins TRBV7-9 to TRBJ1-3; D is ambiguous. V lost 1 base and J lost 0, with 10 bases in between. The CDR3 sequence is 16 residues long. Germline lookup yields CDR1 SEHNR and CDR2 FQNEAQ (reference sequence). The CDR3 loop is CASSLVFGVSGNTIYF. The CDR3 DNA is TGTGCCAGCAGCTTAGTGTTCGGGGTCTCTGGAAACACCATATATTTT.

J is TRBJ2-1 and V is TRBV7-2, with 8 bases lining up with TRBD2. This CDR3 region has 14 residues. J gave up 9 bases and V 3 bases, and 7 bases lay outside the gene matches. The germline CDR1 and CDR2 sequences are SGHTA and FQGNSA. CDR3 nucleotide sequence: TGTGCCAGCAGCTTGGGGACTAGTTTGGGTGAGCAGTTCTTC. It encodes CASSLGTSLGEQFF.

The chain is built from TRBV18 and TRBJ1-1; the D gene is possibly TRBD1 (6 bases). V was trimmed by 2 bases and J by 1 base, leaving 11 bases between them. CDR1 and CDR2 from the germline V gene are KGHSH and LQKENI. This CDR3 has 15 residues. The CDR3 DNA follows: TGTGCCAGCTCACCAGTCCGGGGGGCGAACACTGAAGCTTTCTTT. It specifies CASSPVRGANTEAFF.

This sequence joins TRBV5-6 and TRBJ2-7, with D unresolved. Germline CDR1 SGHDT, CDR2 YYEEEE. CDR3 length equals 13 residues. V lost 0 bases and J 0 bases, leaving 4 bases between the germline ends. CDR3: CASSLVHSYEQYF. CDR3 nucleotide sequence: TGTGCCAGCAGCTTGGTCCACTCCTACGAGCAGTACTTC. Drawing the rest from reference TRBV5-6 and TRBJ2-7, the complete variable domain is DAGVTQSPTHLIKTRGQQVTLRCSPKSGHDTVSWYQQALGQGPQFIFQYYEEEERQRGNFPDRFSGHQFPNYSSELNVNALLLGDSALYLCASSLVHSYEQYFGPGTRLTVT.

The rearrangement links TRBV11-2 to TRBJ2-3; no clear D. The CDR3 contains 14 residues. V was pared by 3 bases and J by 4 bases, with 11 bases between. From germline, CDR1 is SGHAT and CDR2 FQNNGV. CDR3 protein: CASSFQLAADTQYF. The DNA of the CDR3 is TGTGCCAGCAGCTTCCAACTGGCCGCAGATACGCAGTATTTT.

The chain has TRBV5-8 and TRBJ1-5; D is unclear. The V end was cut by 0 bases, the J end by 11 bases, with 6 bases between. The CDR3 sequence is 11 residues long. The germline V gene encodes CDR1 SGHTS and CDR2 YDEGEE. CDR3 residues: CASSLEVTQHF. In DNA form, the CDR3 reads TGTGCCAGCAGCTTGGAGGTTACCCAGCATTTT. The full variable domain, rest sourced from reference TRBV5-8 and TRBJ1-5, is EAGVTQSPTHLIKTRGQQATLRCSPISGHTSVYWYQQALGLGLQFLLWYDEGEERNRGNFPPRFSGRQFPNYSSELNVNALELEDSALYLCASSLEVTQHFGDGTRLSIL.